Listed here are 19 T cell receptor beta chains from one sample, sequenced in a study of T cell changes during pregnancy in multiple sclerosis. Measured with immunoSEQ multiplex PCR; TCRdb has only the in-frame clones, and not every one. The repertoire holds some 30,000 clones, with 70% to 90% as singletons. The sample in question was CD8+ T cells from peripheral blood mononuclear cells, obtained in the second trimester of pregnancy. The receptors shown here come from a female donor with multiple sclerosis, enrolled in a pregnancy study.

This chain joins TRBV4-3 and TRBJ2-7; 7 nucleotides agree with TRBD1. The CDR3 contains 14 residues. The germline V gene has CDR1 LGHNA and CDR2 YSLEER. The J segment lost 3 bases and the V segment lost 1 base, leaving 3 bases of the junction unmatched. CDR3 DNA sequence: TGCGCCAGCAGCCAAGGGGACAGAGACTACGAGCAGTACTTC. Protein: CASSQGDRDYEQYF.

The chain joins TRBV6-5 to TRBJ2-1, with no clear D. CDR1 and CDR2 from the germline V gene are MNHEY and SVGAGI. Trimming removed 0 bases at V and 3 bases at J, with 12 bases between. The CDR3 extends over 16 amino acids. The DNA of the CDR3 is TGTGCCAGCAGTTACTCGTCCCGTGGCGGCTACAATGAGCAGTTCTTC. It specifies CASSYSSRGGYNEQFF.

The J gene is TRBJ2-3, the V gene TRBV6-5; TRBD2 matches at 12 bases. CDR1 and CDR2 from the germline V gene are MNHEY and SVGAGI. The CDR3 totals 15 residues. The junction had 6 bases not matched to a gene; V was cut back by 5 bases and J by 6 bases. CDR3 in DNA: TGTGCCAGCAGTGGACTAGCGGGACCGGCGGATACGCAGTATTTT. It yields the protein CASSGLAGPADTQYF.

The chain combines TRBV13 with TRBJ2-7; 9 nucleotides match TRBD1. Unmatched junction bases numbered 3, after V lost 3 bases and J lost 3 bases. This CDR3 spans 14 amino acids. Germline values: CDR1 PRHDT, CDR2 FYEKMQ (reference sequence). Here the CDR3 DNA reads TGTGCCAGCAGCTTGGGACAGGGAATCTACGAGCAGTACTTC. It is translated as CASSLGQGIYEQYF.

The CDR3 nucleotides read TGCGCCAGCAGCCAGTATAAGGACAGCGGACAAGAAGCTTTCTTT. It encodes CASSQYKDSGQEAFF. The chain is built from TRBV4-3 and TRBJ1-1; D perhaps matches TRBD1 (6 bases). Germline CDR1 and CDR2: LGHNA and YSLEER. V lost 3 bases and J lost 8, with 19 bases in between. The CDR3 is 15 residues long.

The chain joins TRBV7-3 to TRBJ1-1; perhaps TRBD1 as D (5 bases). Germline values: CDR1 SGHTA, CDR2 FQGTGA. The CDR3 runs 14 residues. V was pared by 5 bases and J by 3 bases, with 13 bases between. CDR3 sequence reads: CASSPYGGDTEAFF. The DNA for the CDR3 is TGTGCCAGCAGCCCTTATGGGGGGGACACTGAAGCTTTCTTT.

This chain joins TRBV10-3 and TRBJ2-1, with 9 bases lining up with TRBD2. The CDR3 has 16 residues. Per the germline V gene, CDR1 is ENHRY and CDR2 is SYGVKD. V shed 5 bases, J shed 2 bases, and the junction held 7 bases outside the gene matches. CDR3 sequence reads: CAISPGTSLTYNEQFF. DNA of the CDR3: TGTGCCATCAGTCCCGGGACTAGCTTGACCTACAATGAGCAGTTCTTC.

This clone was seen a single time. The CDR3 reads CASMGLANSYNEQFF. The CDR3 region has the DNA TGTGCCAGCATGGGACTAGCAAACTCCTACAATGAGCAGTTCTTC. The V and J genes are TRBV27 and TRBJ2-1; 9 nucleotides agree with TRBD2. This CDR3 region has 15 residues. CDR1 is MNHEY, CDR2 SMNVEV, per germline (reference sequence). The V gene end was trimmed by 7 bases and the J gene end by 0 bases; junction bases not matched to a gene: 4.

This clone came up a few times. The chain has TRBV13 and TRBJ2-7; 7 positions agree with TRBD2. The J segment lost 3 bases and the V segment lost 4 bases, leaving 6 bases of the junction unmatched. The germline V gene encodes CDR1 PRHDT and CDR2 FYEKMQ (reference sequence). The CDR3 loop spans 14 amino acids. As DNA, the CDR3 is TGTGCCAGCAGCTCGCGGGAGTTGATCTACGAGCAGTACTTC. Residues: CASSSRELIYEQYF.

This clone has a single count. CDR3 amino acids: CASSPIAGEAYNEQFF. CDR3 nucleotides: TGTGCCAGCAGCCCTATAGCGGGGGAGGCCTACAATGAGCAGTTCTTC. The chain couples TRBV7-6 to TRBJ2-1; 9 bases agree with TRBD2. From germline, CDR1 is SGHVS and CDR2 FNYEAQ. J lost 2 bases, V lost 5 bases, and 7 bases had no gene match. The CDR3 loop spans 16 amino acids.

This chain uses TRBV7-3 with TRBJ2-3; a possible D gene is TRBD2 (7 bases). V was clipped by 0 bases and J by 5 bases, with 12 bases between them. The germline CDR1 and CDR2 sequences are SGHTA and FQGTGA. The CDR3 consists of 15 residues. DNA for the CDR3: TGTGCCAGCAGCTTAACCGGGGGGCTGGAAGATACGCAGTATTTT. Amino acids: CASSLTGGLEDTQYF. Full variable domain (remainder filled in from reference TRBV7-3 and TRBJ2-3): GAGVSQTPSNKVTEKGKYVELRCDPISGHTALYWYRQSLGQGPEFLIYFQGTGAADDSGLPNDRFFAVRPEGSVSTLKIQRTERGDSAVYLCASSLTGGLEDTQYFGPGTRLTVL.

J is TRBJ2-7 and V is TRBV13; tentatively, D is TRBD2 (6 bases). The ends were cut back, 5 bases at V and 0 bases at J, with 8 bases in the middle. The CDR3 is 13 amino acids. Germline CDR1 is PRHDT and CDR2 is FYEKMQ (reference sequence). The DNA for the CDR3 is TGTGCCAGCAGCCTGACTAGCTCCTACGAGCAGTACTTC. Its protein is CASSLTSSYEQYF.

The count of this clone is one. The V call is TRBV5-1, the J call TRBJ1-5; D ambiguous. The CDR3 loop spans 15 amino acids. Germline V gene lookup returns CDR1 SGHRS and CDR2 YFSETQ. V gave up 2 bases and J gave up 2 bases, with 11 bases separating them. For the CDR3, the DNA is TGCGCCAGCAGCTTTCGGGAAGTCGGCAATCAGCCCCAGCATTTT. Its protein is CASSFREVGNQPQHF. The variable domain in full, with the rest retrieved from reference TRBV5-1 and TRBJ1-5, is KAGVTQTPRYLIKTRGQQVTLSCSPISGHRSVSWYQQTPGQGLQFLFEYFSETQRNKGNFPGRFSGRQFSNSRSEMNVSTLELGDSALYLCASSFREVGNQPQHFGDGTRLSIL.

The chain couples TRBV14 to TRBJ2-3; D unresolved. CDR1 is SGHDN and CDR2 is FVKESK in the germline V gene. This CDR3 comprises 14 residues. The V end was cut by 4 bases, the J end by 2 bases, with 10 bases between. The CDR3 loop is CASSLETYTDTQYF. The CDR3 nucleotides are TGTGCCAGCAGCCTTGAGACTTACACAGATACGCAGTATTTT.

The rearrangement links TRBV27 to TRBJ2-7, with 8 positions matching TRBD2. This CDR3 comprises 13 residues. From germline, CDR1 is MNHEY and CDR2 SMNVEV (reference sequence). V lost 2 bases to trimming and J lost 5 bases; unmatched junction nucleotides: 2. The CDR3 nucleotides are TGTGCCAGCAGTTTAGGTAGCGGGAACGAGCAGTACTTC. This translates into CASSLGSGNEQYF.

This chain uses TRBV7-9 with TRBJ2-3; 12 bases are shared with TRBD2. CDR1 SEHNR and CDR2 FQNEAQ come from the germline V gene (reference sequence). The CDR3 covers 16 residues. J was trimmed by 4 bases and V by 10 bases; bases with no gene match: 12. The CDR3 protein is CAIRPPTSGSADTQYF. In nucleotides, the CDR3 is TGTGCCATCCGGCCCCCGACTAGCGGGAGCGCAGATACGCAGTATTTT.

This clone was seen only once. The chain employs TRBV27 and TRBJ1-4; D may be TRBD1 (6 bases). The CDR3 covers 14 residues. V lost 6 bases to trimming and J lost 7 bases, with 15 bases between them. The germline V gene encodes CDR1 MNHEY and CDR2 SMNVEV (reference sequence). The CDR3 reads CASSKQGVGEKLFF. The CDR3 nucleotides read TGTGCCAGCAGCAAACAGGGTGTGGGTGAAAAACTGTTTTTT.

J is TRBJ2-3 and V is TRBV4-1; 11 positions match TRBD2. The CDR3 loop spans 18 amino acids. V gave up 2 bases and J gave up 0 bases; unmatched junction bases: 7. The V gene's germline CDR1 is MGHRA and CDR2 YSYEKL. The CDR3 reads CASSQTSGGDLSTDTQYF. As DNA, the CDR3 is TGCGCCAGCAGCCAAACTAGCGGGGGCGATTTAAGCACAGATACGCAGTATTTT.

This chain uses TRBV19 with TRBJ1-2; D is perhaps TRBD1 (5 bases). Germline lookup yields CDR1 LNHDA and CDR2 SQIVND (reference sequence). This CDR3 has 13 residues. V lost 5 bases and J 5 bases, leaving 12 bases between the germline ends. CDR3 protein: CASSVGQGYGYTF. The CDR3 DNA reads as TGTGCCAGTAGTGTGGGCCAGGGTTATGGCTACACCTTC. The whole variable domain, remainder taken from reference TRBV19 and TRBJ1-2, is DGGITQSPKYLFRKEGQNVTLSCEQNLNHDAMYWYRQDPGQGLRLIYYSQIVNDFQKGDIAEGYSVSREKKESFPLTVTSAQKNPTAFYLCASSVGQGYGYTFGSGTRLTVV.